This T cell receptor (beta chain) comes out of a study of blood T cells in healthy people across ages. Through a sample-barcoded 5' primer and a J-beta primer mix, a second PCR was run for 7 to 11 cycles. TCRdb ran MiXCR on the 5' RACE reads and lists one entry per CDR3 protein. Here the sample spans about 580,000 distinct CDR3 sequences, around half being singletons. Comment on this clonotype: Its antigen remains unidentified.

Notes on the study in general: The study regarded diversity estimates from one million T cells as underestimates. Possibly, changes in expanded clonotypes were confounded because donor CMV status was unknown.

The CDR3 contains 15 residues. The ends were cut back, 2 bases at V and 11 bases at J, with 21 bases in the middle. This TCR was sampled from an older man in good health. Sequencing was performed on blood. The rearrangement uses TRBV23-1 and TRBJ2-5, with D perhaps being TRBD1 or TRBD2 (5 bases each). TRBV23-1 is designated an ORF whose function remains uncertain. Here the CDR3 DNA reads TGCGCCAGCAGTCAACCGGGACCCCATCACGATGAGCAGTACTTC. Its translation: CASSQPGPHHDEQYF.